Presented here are 8 T cell receptor beta chains from one specimen sequenced in a study of T cells in Graves' hyperthyroidism and ophthalmopathy. Amplification targeted TCR beta CDR3 regions from RNA transcripts. The HTBI primer set served for first-round RT-PCR of the TCR CDR3. TCRdb recomputed calls from the multiplex PCR reads with MiXCR, one row per CDR3 protein. The sample has around 450,000 distinct CDR3 sequences; about 15% are singletons. Sequencing input: blood. Every receptor here comes from a woman aged 18-30 years with Graves' hyperthyroidism.

Ten or more counts support this clonotype. V is TRBV4-1 and J is TRBJ1-5; D not resolved. V gave up 4 bases and J gave up 5 bases, with 15 bases separating them. The CDR3 spans 15 residues. Per the germline V gene, CDR1 is MGHRA and CDR2 is YSYEKL. This CDR3 reads CASSRYPGSDQPQHF. CDR3 DNA: TGCGCCAGCAGCCGCTACCCGGGGAGCGATCAGCCCCAGCATTTT.

This clonotype has a count of ten or more. The gene calls are TRBV11-2 and TRBJ2-1; possible D gene TRBD2, 5 bases. The germline V gene encodes CDR1 SGHAT and CDR2 FQNNGV. Trimming stripped 7 bases from V and 12 bases from J, with 10 bases between. There are 10 residues in the CDR3. The CDR3 DNA reads TGTGCCAGCACCGCTAGCAGGCAGTTCTTC. Translating it yields CASTASRQFF.

This clonotype was observed at least ten times. The V call is TRBV15, the J call TRBJ2-6, with D unclear. Trimming left V 0 bases short and J 0 bases short, with 6 bases between. Germline loops: CDR1 LNHNV, CDR2 YYDKDF (reference sequence). The CDR3 loop spans 16 amino acids. CDR3 loop: CATSRDRSSGANVLTF. The CDR3, as DNA: TGTGCCACCAGCAGAGATAGGAGCTCTGGGGCCAACGTCCTGACTTTC.

Comments on this clonotype: The conserved phenylalanine or tryptophan normally closing the CDR3 is absent here, so this likely arose from a read error. V is TRBV20-1 and J is TRBJ2-1; the match to TRBD1 covers 7 bases. This CDR3 comprises 12 residues. V shed 6 bases and J 7 bases; nucleotides not matched to a gene: 6. The germline V gene has CDR1 DFQATT and CDR2 SNEGSKA (reference sequence). CDR3 DNA sequence: TGCAGTGCCCCGGGACAGACGAATGAGCAGTTCTGC. Translation gives CSAPGQTNEQFC.

In its sample, this clonotype was seen many times. This chain uses TRBV30 with TRBJ1-2; 7 nucleotides agree with TRBD1. Germline CDR1 is GTSNPN and CDR2 is SVGIG (reference sequence). CDR3 size: 13 residues. With 3 bases clipped from V and 6 bases from J, the junction kept 7 bases outside the gene matches. The CDR3 sequence: CAWRPSTGHGYTF. The CDR3 bases are TGTGCCTGGAGACCCTCGACAGGGCATGGCTACACCTTC.

This clonotype was counted a few times. V is TRBV3-1 and J is TRBJ2-7; either TRBD1 or TRBD2 may fit D (7 bases each). Trimming took off 3 bases at V and 9 bases at J, with 21 bases between the two ends. The CDR3 sequence is 15 residues long. CDR1 and CDR2 (germline): LGHDT, YNNKEL (reference sequence). CDR3 in amino acids: CASSQRPGGGNGQYF. Written as DNA, the CDR3 is TGTGCCAGCAGCCAGCGCCCAGGGGGGGGGAACGGGCAGTACTTC.

This clonotype was picked up a small number of times. CDR3 nucleotide sequence: TGTGCCAGCAGCGCCAAAGCTTGGACAGGGGGTTACAATGAGCAGTTCTTC. Protein sequence: CASSAKAWTGGYNEQFF. The V gene is TRBV9, the J gene TRBJ2-1, with TRBD1 identical over 10 bases. The CDR3 contains 17 residues. The V and J ends lost 3 bases and 4 bases, in that order; junction bases with no gene match: 10. Germline loops: CDR1 SGDLS, CDR2 YYNGEE.

This clonotype was picked up many times. The V call is TRBV7-8, the J call TRBJ2-7, with D possibly TRBD1 on 5 matching bases. With 1 base removed from V and 3 bases from J, the gap between germline ends came to 13 bases. Germline CDR1 is SGHVS and CDR2 is FQNEAQ. The CDR3 length is 15 residues. CDR3 amino acids: CASSLEAGPHYEQYF. The CDR3 DNA reads as TGTGCCAGCAGCTTAGAGGCAGGGCCTCACTACGAGCAGTACTTC.